The present T cell receptor beta chain was sequenced within a study of shared T cell receptors in the human thymus. Generated by immunoSEQ multiplex PCR, the TCRdb table keeps only in-frame clones and is missing some. The sample includes 700,000 or so clones, roughly 85% of them seen just once. From germline, CDR1 is LGHNA and CDR2 YNFKEQ. The J segment lost 4 bases and the V segment lost 2 bases, leaving 3 bases of the junction unmatched. This CDR3 region has 15 residues. The sample was also linked to a second study, of human thymus T cells.

The TCR comes from a girl less than two years old with a congenital heart defect. V and J are TRBV4-2 and TRBJ2-3, with TRBD2 matching over 10 bases. What was sequenced was thymocytes. The CDR3 DNA is TGTGCCAGCAGCCAAAAGCGGGGGGGCCCAGATACGCAGTATTTT. It specifies CASSQKRGGPDTQYF.